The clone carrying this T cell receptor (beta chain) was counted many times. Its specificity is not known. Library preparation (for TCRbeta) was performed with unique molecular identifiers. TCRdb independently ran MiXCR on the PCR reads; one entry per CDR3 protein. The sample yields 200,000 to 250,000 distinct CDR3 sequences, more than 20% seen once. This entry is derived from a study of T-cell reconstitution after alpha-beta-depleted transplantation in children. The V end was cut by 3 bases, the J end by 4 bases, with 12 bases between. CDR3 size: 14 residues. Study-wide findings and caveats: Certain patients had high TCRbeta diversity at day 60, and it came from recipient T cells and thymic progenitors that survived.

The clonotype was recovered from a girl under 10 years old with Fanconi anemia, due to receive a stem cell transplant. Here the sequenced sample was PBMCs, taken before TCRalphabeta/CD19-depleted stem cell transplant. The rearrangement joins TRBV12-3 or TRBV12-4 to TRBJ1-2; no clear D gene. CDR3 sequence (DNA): TGTGCCAGCAGTTTGGTTCCTGAAGGCTATGGCTACACCTTC. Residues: CASSLVPEGYGYTF.